The T cell receptor beta chain described here comes from a study of T cell repertoires in cytomegalovirus infection. Study summary: Peptides in the study included HLA-C-restricted and HLA-B-restricted CMV epitopes.

Whole-study results and caveats: The response measured ex vivo was dominated by TCR beta clonotypes (HLA-C-restricted and CMV-specific). The study identified carriers of CMV plus the relevant HLA from cumulative public TCR beta family frequency.

As for this clonotype: Antigen unknown.

The CDR3 totals 15 residues. The ends lost 4 bases at V and 5 bases at J; junction bases unmatched: 6. TCRdb re-called the reads with MiXCR, one entry per CDR3 protein. The table records under 150,000 distinct CDR3 sequences, around 30% of them present only once. The chain recombines TRBV12-3 or TRBV12-4 with TRBJ2-3, with 10 bases matching TRBD2. This sample comprised CD8+ T cells from cultured PBMCs, obtained from culture after CMV antigen stimulation. The origin of this receptor is a human donor in good health (CMV status not recorded). Some clones in this sample may be carry-over from other donors' samples. In DNA form, the CDR3 reads TGTGCCAGCAGTTCTAGCGGGGGATCGAAAGATACGCAGTATTTT. Residues: CASSSSGGSKDTQYF.